This TCR beta chain was observed in a study of T cells in Graves' hyperthyroidism and ophthalmopathy. Overall study findings and caveats: Before onset, by a median of about six months, the model predicted ophthalmopathy.

This clonotype was observed many times. Its antigen is as yet unknown. Exclusion criteria comprised uncontrolled infection, other autoimmune disease, pregnancy or lactation. Germline V gene data show CDR1 as MDHEN and CDR2 as SYDVKM. V was pared by 8 bases and J by 1 base, with 11 bases between. There are 13 residues in the CDR3. RNA transcripts provided the source from which TCR beta CDR3 regions were amplified. First-round RT-PCR with HTBI primers amplified the TCR CDR3 region. TCRdb passed the multiplex PCR reads through MiXCR, listing each CDR3 protein once. The sample records about 610,000 distinct CDR3 sequences, 15% to 20% being singletons.

The receptor comes from a woman aged 40 to 55 with Graves' ophthalmopathy. The specimen was blood. V gene TRBV28 combines with J gene TRBJ1-1; the D is unclear. CDR3 loop: CASGSGANTEAFF. The DNA of the CDR3 is TGTGCCAGCGGTTCAGGCGCGAACACTGAAGCTTTCTTT.